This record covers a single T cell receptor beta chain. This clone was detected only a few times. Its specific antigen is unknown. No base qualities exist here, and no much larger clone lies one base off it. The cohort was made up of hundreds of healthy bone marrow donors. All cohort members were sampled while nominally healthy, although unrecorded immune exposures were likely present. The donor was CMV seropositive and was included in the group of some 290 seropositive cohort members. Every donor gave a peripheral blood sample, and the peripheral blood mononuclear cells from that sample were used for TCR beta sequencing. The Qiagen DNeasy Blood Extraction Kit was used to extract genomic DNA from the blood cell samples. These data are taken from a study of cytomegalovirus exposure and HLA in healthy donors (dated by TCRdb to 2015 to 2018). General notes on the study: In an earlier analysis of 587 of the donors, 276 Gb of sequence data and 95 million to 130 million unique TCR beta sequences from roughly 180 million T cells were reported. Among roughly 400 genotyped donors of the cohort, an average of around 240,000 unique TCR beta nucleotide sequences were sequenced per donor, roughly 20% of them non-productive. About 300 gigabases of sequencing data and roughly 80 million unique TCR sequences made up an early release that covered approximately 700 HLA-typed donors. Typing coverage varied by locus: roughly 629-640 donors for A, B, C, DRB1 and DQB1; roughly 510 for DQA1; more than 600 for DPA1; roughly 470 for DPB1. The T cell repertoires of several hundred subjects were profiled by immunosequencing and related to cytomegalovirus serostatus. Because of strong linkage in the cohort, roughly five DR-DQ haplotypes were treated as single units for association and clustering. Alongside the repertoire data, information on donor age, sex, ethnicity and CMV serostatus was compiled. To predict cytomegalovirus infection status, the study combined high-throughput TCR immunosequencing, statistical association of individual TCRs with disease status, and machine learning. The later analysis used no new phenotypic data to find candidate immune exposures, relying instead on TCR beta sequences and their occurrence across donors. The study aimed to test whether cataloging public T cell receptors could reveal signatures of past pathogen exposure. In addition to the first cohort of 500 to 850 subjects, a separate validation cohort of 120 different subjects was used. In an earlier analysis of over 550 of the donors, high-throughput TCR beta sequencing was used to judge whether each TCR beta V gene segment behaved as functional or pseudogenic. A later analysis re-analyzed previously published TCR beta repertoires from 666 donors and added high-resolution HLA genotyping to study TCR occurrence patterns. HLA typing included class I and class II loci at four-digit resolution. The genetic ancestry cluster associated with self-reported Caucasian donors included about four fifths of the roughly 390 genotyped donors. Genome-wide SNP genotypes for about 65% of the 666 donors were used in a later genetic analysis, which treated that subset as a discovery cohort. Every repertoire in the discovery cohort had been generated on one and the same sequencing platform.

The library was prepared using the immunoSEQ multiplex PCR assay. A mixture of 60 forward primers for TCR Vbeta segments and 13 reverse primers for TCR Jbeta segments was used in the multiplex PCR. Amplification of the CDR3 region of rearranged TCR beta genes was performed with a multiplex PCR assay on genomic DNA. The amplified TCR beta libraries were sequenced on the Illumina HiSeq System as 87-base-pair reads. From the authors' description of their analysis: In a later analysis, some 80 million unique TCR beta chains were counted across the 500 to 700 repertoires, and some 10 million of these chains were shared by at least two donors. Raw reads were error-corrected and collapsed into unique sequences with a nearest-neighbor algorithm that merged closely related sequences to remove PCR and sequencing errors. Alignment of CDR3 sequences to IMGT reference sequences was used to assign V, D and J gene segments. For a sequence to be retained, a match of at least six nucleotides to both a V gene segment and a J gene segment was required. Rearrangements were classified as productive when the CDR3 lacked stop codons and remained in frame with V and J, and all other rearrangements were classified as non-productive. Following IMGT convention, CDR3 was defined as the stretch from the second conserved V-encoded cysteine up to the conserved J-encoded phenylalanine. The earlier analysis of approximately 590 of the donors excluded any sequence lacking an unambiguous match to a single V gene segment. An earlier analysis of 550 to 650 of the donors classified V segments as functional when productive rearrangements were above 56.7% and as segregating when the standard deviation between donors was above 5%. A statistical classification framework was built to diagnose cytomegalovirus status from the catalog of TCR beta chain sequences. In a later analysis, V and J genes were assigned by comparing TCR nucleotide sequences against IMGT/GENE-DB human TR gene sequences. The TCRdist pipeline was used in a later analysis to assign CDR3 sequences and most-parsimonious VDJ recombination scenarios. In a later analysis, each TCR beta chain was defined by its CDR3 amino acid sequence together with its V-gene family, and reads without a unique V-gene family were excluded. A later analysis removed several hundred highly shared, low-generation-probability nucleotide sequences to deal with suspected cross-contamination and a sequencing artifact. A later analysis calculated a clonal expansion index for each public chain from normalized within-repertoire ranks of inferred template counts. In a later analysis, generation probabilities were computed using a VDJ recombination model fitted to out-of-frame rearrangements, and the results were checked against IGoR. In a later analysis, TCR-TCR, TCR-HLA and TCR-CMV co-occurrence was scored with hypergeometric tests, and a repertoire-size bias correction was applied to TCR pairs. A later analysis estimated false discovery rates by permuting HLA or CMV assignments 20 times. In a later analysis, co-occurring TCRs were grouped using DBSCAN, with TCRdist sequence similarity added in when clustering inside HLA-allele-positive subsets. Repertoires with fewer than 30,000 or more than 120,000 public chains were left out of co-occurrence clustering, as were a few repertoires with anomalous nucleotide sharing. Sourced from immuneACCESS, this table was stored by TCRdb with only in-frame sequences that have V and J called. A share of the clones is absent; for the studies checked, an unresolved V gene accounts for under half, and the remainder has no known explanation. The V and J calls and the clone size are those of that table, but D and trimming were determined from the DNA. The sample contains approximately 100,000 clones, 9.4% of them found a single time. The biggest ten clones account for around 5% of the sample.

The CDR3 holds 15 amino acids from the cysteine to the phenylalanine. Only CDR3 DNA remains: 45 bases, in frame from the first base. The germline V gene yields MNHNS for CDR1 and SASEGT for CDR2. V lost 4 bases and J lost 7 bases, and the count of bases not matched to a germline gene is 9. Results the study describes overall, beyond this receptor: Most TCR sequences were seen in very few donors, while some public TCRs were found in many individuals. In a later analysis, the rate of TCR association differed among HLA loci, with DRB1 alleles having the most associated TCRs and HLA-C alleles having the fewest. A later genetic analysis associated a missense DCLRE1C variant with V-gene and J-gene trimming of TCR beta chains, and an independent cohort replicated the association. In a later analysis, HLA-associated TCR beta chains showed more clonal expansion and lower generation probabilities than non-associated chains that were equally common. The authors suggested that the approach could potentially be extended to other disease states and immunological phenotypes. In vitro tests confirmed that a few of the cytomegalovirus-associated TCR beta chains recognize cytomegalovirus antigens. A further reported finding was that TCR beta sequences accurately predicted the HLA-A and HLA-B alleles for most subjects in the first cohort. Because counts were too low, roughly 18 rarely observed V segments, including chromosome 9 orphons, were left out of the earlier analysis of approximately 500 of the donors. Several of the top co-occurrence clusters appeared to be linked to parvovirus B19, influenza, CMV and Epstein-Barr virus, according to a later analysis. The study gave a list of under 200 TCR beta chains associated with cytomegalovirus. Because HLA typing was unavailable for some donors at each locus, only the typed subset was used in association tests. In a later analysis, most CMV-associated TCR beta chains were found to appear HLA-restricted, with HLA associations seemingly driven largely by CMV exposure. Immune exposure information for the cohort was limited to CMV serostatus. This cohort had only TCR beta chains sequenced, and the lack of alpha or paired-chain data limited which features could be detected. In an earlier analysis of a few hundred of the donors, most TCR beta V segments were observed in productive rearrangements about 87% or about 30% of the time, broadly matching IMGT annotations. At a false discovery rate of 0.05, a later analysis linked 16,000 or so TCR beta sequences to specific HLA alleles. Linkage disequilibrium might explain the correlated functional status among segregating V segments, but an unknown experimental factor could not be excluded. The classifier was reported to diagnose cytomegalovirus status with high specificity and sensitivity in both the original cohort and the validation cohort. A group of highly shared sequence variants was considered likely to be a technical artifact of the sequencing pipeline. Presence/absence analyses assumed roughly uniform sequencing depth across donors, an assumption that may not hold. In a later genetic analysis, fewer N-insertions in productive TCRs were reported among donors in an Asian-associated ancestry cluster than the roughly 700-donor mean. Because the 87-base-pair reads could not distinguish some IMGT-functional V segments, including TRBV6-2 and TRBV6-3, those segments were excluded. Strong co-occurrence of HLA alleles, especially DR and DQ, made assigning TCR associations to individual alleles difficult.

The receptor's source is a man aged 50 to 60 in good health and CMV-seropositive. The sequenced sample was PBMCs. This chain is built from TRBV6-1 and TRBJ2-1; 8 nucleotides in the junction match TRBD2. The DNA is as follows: TGTGCCAGCAGTGCTAGCGGGTCCGGTGCGAATGAGCAGTTCTTC. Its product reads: CASSASGSGANEQFF.